This record covers a single TCR beta chain. Its antigen remains unknown. This CDR3 is 15 amino acids long. V shed 8 bases, J shed 4 bases, and the junction held 9 bases outside the gene matches. From germline, CDR1 is MDHEN and CDR2 SYDVKM. This record belongs to a study of beta chain features in type 1 diabetes. General observations from the study: Healthy donors had naive, central memory and Treg TCRB repertoires that appeared less similar than those seen among patients. cDNA-based sequencing might over-represent cells highly expressing TCR.

Sequencing targeted expressed TCRB transcripts, as all isolated RNA had been reverse transcribed. Profiling relied on immunoSEQ multiplex PCR, and the TCRdb table lists in-frame clones only, not all of them. Of hundreds of thousands of clones listed, about 30% are singletons. What was sequenced was naive CD4+ T cells from blood. The TCR sequence derives from a man in his late teens or twenties in good health. V and J are TRBV28 and TRBJ2-3, with TRBD1 identical over 10 bases. The CDR3 DNA reads as TGTGCCAGCGGGAGTCCGGGACAGGGGCCAGATACGCAGTATTTT. Its translation: CASGSPGQGPDTQYF.